The clone carrying this TCR beta chain appeared many times. What it recognizes is unknown. Participants, patients aged 18 to 65, had newly diagnosed hyperthyroidism with a duration under 2 months. There are 15 residues in the CDR3. Germline loops: CDR1 SGHVS, CDR2 FQNEAQ. Trimming removed 0 bases from V and 5 bases from J, with 11 bases in between. Amplified regions were TCR beta CDR3 sequences from RNA transcripts. With the HTBI primer set, the TCR CDR3 went through a first round of RT-PCR. TCRdb called the multiplex PCR reads again in MiXCR, with one record for every CDR3 protein. The sample includes 600,000 to 900,000 distinct CDR3 sequences, over 15% of them seen just once. This specimen comes from a study of T cells in Graves' hyperthyroidism and ophthalmopathy. Study overall: Peripheral blood was obtained at initial diagnosis, preceding any treatment. Findings and caveats of the study: Most thyroid clonotypes expanded above 0.001 were also detected in blood. Stable hyperthyroidism was told apart from ophthalmopathy by a model built on 13 V-J features.

The sequence was obtained from a man between 18 and 29 years old with Graves' hyperthyroidism. Sample: blood. The chain couples TRBV7-8 to TRBJ2-1, with D maybe TRBD2 (5 bases). This CDR3 is CASSLAVVRDNEQFF. For the CDR3, the DNA is TGTGCCAGCAGCTTAGCGGTGGTGCGGGACAATGAGCAGTTCTTC.